These 5 T cell receptor beta chains were all obtained from the same sample, sequenced in a study of T-cell memory formation after mild COVID-19. TCRdb fed the 5' RACE reads into MiXCR, producing one record per CDR3 protein. The sample lists 450,000 or so distinct CDR3 sequences, nearly 25% occurring once. The sequenced material came from PBMCs or a T cell subset sorted from them (not recorded which). The source is an adult woman who had mild COVID-19 (a few samples of this study predate the infection). Cell type and time point are not known.

The chain joins TRBV6-2 or TRBV6-3 to TRBJ2-7; D is unresolved. Germline lookup yields CDR1 MNHEY and CDR2 SVGEGT. The V end was cut by 7 bases, the J end by 2 bases, with 12 bases between. The CDR3 extends over 13 amino acids. CDR3 nucleotides: TGTGCCAGCACCATGGGGAAGACCTACGAGCAGTACTTC. This sequence encodes CASTMGKTYEQYF.

The rearrangement uses TRBV6-5 and TRBJ2-7; 9 nucleotides align to TRBD1. The J segment lost 6 bases and the V segment lost 4 bases, leaving 4 bases of the junction unmatched. This CDR3 spans 13 amino acids. CDR1 and CDR2 (germline): MNHEY, SVGAGI. DNA for the CDR3: TGTGCCAGCAGTTTAAACAGGGGGCGCGAGCAGTACTTC. Translated: CASSLNRGREQYF.

This clonotype was seen a handful of times. This sequence joins TRBV20-1 and TRBJ2-2; 7 bases are shared with TRBD1. Germline values: CDR1 DFQATT, CDR2 SNEGSKA (reference sequence). CDR3 size: 11 residues. J gave up 6 bases and V 7 bases, and 2 bases lay outside the gene matches. CDR3 sequence (DNA): TGCAGTGTAGGGGGCGCCGGGGAGCTGTTTTTT. It translates to CSVGGAGELFF.

A few counts support this clonotype. The J gene is TRBJ2-7, the V gene TRBV4-1; 8 nucleotides line up with TRBD1. The CDR3 is 15 amino acids. Germline V gene lookup returns CDR1 MGHRA and CDR2 YSYEKL. V was pared by 8 bases and J by 0 bases, with 9 bases of the junction left unmatched. The CDR3 protein is CASGEQGVSSYEQYF. CDR3 DNA: TGCGCCAGCGGAGAACAGGGGGTGAGCTCCTACGAGCAGTACTTC.

This clonotype showed up just a few times. The chain couples TRBV5-1 to TRBJ2-3, with 8 positions matching TRBD2. Germline V gives CDR1 SGHRS, CDR2 YFSETQ. The CDR3 extends over 17 amino acids. The ends lost 0 bases at V and 4 bases at J; junction bases unmatched: 10. The CDR3 sequence: CASSLENWREEPDTQYF. CDR3 nucleotides: TGCGCCAGCAGCTTGGAGAATTGGCGGGAGGAGCCAGATACGCAGTATTTT.